Below, one T cell receptor beta chain is given with its context. Its antigen is not known. Mismatch with germline at one junction end may stem from a read error. The sample is drawn from a study of breast tumors, draining lymph nodes, adjacent tissues. CDR3 size: 12 residues. General study results and limits: Tumor TCR diversity was below lymph nodes but above nontumor tissue. Most tumor T cells seemingly derive from lymph node, then expand in tumor.

TCRdb reprocessed the multiplex PCR reads with MiXCR, giving one entry per CDR3 protein. The sample contains approximately 13,000 distinct CDR3 sequences, about 36% of which appear only once. The sample was breast tumor tissue. This receptor was taken from a female donor with breast cancer. Some clones in this sample may be carry-over from other donors' samples. This chain joins TRBV12-3 or TRBV12-4 and TRBJ1-2; D not resolved. The CDR3 sequence: CASSLQNYGYAF. DNA of the CDR3: TGTGCCAGCAGTTTACAGAACTATGGCTACGCCTTC.